The 3 T cell receptor beta chains reported below all come from one sample, sequenced in a study of T-cell memory formation after mild COVID-19. TCRdb ran MiXCR on the 5' RACE reads and lists one entry per CDR3 protein. There are some 150,000 distinct CDR3 sequences in the sample; almost 25% occur only once, and around 22% lies in the top ten. The sequencing sample was made of PBMCs or a T cell subset sorted from them (not recorded which). The receptors come from an adult woman who had mild COVID-19 (a few samples of this study predate the infection). Cell type and time point are not known.

The genes are TRBV5-6 and TRBJ1-2; no reliable D call. Germline V gene data show CDR1 as SGHDT and CDR2 as YYEEEE. Trimming took 2 bases from V and 0 from J, leaving 5 bases between them. This CDR3 is 13 amino acids long. The CDR3 spells CASSFQANYGYTF. In nucleotides, the CDR3 is TGTGCCAGCAGCTTTCAAGCTAACTATGGCTACACCTTC.

The chain uses TRBV7-6 and TRBJ1-3; the D gene is possibly TRBD1 (6 bases). The CDR3 runs to 15 residues. Germline V lookup: CDR1 SGHVS, CDR2 FNYEAQ. V dropped 5 bases and J dropped 2 bases, with 13 bases sitting between them. CDR3 coding DNA: TGTGCCAGCAGCCATCAACCAGGGGCTGGAAACACCATATATTTT. Its protein product is CASSHQPGAGNTIYF.

The chain has TRBV28 and TRBJ2-7; D perhaps matches TRBD2 (6 bases). CDR3 length: 14 residues. The ends were cut back, 7 bases at V and 7 bases at J, with 20 bases in the middle. Germline V gene data show CDR1 as MDHEN and CDR2 as SYDVKM. The CDR3 loop is CASTLGLPFGEQYF. The CDR3 bases are TGTGCCAGCACCCTGGGACTGCCGTTTGGGGAGCAGTACTTC.